This record looks at one T cell receptor beta chain sequence and its context. There are many counts of this clonotype. Its antigen is still unknown. No base quality information exists; no much larger clone differs at one position. V drops 2 bases and J drops 1 base, leaving 19 bases in between. The CDR3 spans 17 residues, from the cysteine through the phenylalanine. Solely the CDR3 DNA is kept, with 51 bases framed from the first base. CDR1 and CDR2 were assigned from the germline V gene (reference sequence) as GTSNPN and SVGIG. What the time point label conveys for this sample: newly diagnosed GD, antithyroid drugs for less than 3 months. RNA was extracted from PBMCs in TRIzol for both TCR sequencing and RNA sequencing. Graves' disease was diagnosed according to American Thyroid Association guidelines. Patients for the study were recruited at an endocrinology department in Xi'an, China. From each patient, around 8.3 milliliters of peripheral blood was collected into an EDTA anticoagulant tube. Ficoll Paque Plus density gradient separation was used to isolate PBMCs, and no additional T cell sorting was done. An Agilent 2100 Bioanalyzer and agarose gel were used to assess RNA quality, and a NanoDrop 2000 was used to measure RNA concentration.

Library preparation was by multiplex PCR. The instrument was an Illumina HiSeq 4000. To build TCR beta libraries, CDR3 regions were amplified by Arm-PCR using iRepertoire HTBI primers. Before sequencing, the PCR products underwent gel purification. On the study's bioinformatics: Gene usage analysis of CDR3 amino acid clonotypes relied on the roughly 60 TRBV and about 15 TRBJ segments identified across samples. COPE and FqMerger were used to merge the filtered high-quality paired reads into contigs. BLAST was used to align contigs to IMGT TRBV, TRBD and TRBJ reference genes, and CDR3 was defined according to IMGT. Clonotypes above 0.1% frequency were classified as highly expanded clones. Shannon entropy served as the measure of repertoire diversity, while the Gini coefficient captured V-J evenness. A clonotype found in more than one individual was treated as public. TCRdb took the public reads, trimmed them with fastp at Q25, ran MiXCR for clone calling and kept in-frame beta chains. For every CDR3 protein sequence, its rows merge into one entry that carries the most common genes and DNA. The V and J calls were not made by the authors but by TCRdb's processing. The sample table records approximately 360,000 distinct CDR3 sequences; approximately 12% of these occur just once. Approximately 19% of the sample belongs to the ten largest clones.

This entry comes from a study of regulatory T cells in long-lasting Graves disease (dated by TCRdb to the early 2020s). Context from the whole study: Newly diagnosed Graves' disease patients had taken antithyroid drugs for less than 3 months. The study was conducted in China and was registered as a clinical trial. A total of about 35 samples underwent TCR sequencing, from roughly 13 patients with persistent Graves' disease and some 20 patients with newly diagnosed Graves' disease. This study used TCR sequencing and RNA sequencing of peripheral blood to compare persistent Graves' disease patients against newly diagnosed Graves' disease patients. Study-wide conclusions, independent of this receptor: Compared with newly diagnosed patients, patients with persistent Graves' disease had lower TCR Shannon entropy and fewer highly expanded clones, which suggests clonal expansion. Sequencing and analysis were limited to the TCR beta chain. Peripheral blood alone was examined, since thyroid tissue, which constituted the primary lesion, could not be accessed. Persistent disease showed preferential use of TRBV28, TRBJ1-2 and TRBJ2-5, whereas newly diagnosed disease favored TRBV20-1 and TRBJ2-1. The authors acknowledged the small sample size as a limitation that may reduce accuracy. A larger number of public clonotypes was shared among persistent patients (under 3,000) than among newly diagnosed patients (around 870).

These data were also reused for a study on T cells in Graves' hyperthyroidism and ophthalmopathy. In that second paper, the authors write: Graves' hyperthyroidism was defined as stable when no progression to ophthalmopathy occurred over 18 months of follow-up. The hyperthyroidism patients were between 18 and 65 years old and newly diagnosed, with a disease duration of less than 2 months. Exclusion was applied to patients with uncontrolled infections, other autoimmune diseases, pregnancy or lactation. Diagnoses relied on clinical symptoms, serum thyroxine and TRAb, thyroid ultrasound and orbital computed tomography. A first-round RT-PCR of the TCR CDR3 used the HTBI primer set with the Qiagen OneStep RT-PCR kit. Blood samples also contained most of the expanded thyroid clonotypes (frequency above 0.001), which suggests that blood repertoires may reflect thyroid immune responses. Ophthalmopathy was separated from stable hyperthyroidism by a 13 V-J signature model, with approximately 90% sensitivity and just over 81% specificity obtained in cross-validation and 80%/75% obtained in testing. During validation, the model predicted progression to ophthalmopathy a median of roughly six months ahead of onset, with 60% to 71% sensitivity and more than 72% specificity. To identify TCR V-J signatures that set the groups apart, the researchers used a discovery cohort of roughly 100 patients, made up of 43 with Graves' ophthalmopathy and around 58 with stable Graves' hyperthyroidism. Prospective prediction of ophthalmopathy was tested in an independent validation cohort consisting of roughly 19 hyperthyroidism patients and approximately 16 patients who later progressed to ophthalmopathy. For training and testing, the 80 to 100 patients in the discovery cohort were randomly divided in a 7:3 ratio. The study also compared thyroid tissue and blood T-cell repertoires from several Graves' hyperthyroidism patients. Once sampling was done, hyperthyroidism patients were given methimazole at a starting dose of 30 mg daily, whereas ophthalmopathy patients were given high-dose intravenous methylprednisolone. A second multiplex PCR round built the libraries, followed by size selection and purification. Libraries were sequenced paired-end with 100 bp reads on an Illumina HiSeq2000. Raw data were processed with SOAPnuke, discarding reads with adapters, uncalled bases, mean Phred below 15, or no exact constant-primer or identifier match. COPE v1.2.5 was used to merge the high-quality paired reads, and each unique nucleotide sequence was defined as a clonotype. MiTCR v1.1 was used to align clonotypes to the IMGT TRBV, TRBD and TRBJ reference segments. Analysis was restricted to V-J combinations with a frequency above 0.0001, which covered 98% to 99.2% of repertoires. A TCS score was defined as the ratio between F50 (clonal expansion) and ExV (chaos), using BLOSUM62-based TCRdist between CDR3 peptides within each V-J. Welch's t-statistics and random forest reduced several hundred V-J features to 13, which were used in a naive Bayes classifier (R e1071). Sample size was not statistically predetermined, and investigators were not blinded to group allocation. According to the paper, TCR Vbeta CDR3 sequencing was carried out on roughly 130 peripheral blood samples, which came from under 50 ophthalmopathy, 75 or so hyperthyroidism and roughly 17 progressor patients.

In this chain, TRBV30 is recombined with TRBJ2-3, and TRBD1 may be the D gene, going by 7 matching bases. The sequence was obtained from a woman between 18 and 29 years old with Graves disease. Donor details come from another sample of the same person, matched by shared clones. Here the sequenced sample was peripheral blood mononuclear cells (PBMCs), taken at new diagnosis, from a patient treated with antithyroid drugs. The CDR3 has the sequence CAWSTRRGRVGTDTQYF. The DNA reads as follows: TGTGCCTGGAGTACGAGGAGGGGGCGTGTCGGCACAGATACGCAGTATTTT.